This TCR beta chain was profiled in a study of radiation and T cells in renal cell carcinoma. Using immunoSEQ multiplex PCR, the repertoire was profiled, and TCRdb retains in-frame clones only, with some absent. The repertoire holds about 64,000 clones, with more than 60% as singletons. Noted time point: blood 4 weeks post-SBRT, at nephrectomy. Treatment of the sample: 15 Gy SBRT to primary tumor, nephrectomy 4 weeks later. The input for sequencing was blood, taken from a patient whose treatment included radiotherapy and nephrectomy. The origin of this receptor is a man between 60 and 70 years old with renal cell carcinoma.

The CDR3 DNA sequence: TGCGCCAGCAGCAAGGGTGGGACAGGGAGGCTCAATGAGCAGTTCTTC. It encodes CASSKGGTGRLNEQFF. This chain joins TRBV5-1 and TRBJ2-1; 9 positions match TRBD1. V dropped 4 bases and J dropped 6; count of bases not matched to a gene: 11. Germline V gene data show CDR1 as SGHRS and CDR2 as YFSETQ. This CDR3 spans 16 amino acids.